These 28 T cell receptor beta chains came from one sample sequenced in a study of T cell responses to AZD1222 COVID-19 vaccine. Assay used: immunoSEQ multiplex PCR; TCRdb lists only in-frame clones, some missing. The data hold some 130,000 clones, with 90% observed a single time. This material consisted of peripheral blood, taken on day 0 of AZD1222 vaccination. The origin of the receptors is an adult in good health.

V is TRBV18 and J is TRBJ1-4, with a tentative D call TRBD1 (6 bases). This CDR3 is 16 amino acids long. V gave up 6 bases and J gave up 3 bases, with 17 bases separating them. Germline CDR1 and CDR2: KGHSH and LQKENI. This CDR3 reads CASSLMDSRSNEKLFF. The CDR3 DNA sequence: TGTGCCAGCTCTTTGATGGACAGCCGATCTAATGAAAAACTGTTTTTT.

The chain joins TRBV28 to TRBJ1-2; maybe TRBD1 (6 bases). The V gene's germline CDR1 is MDHEN and CDR2 SYDVKM. The CDR3 runs to 14 residues. Deletions cut 2 bases from V and 6 bases from J, with 13 bases between. As DNA, the CDR3 is TGTGCCAGCAGTTTAAACAGGGACGGGGATGGCTACACCTTC. As protein: CASSLNRDGDGYTF.

The genes are TRBV4-3 and TRBJ2-5; 8 nucleotides align to TRBD2. CDR1 LGHNA and CDR2 YSLEER come from the germline V gene. The CDR3 is 20 residues long. V gave up 1 base and J gave up 5 bases; unmatched junction bases: 21. The CDR3 DNA reads as TGCGCCAGCAGCCAAGTTAATTTGGCCTCTCCGGGGGGGTACAGGGAGACCCAGTACTTC. It specifies CASSQVNLASPGGYRETQYF.

This clone was counted only a few times. The chain is built from TRBV13 and TRBJ1-6; D possibly corresponds to TRBD1 (6 bases). V was clipped by 6 bases and J by 7 bases, with 22 bases between them. The CDR3 length is 17 residues. Per the germline V gene, CDR1 is PRHDT and CDR2 is FYEKMQ (reference sequence). CDR3 sequence (DNA): TGTGCCAGCAGTCTCCGGGGGGGGCGCCAGTCGAATTCACCCCTCCACTTT. It is translated as CASSLRGGRQSNSPLHF.

The chain recombines TRBV7-2 with TRBJ1-6; D gene uncertain. V lost 1 base and J lost 6, with 7 bases in between. Germline V CDR1 and CDR2: SGHTA, FQGNSA. CDR3 size: 14 residues. CDR3 DNA sequence: TGTGCCAGCAGCTTAGAAAGTTTTAATTCACCCCTCCACTTT. This translates into CASSLESFNSPLHF.

This clone was recorded a few times. V gene TRBV27 combines with J gene TRBJ1-2; TRBD1 is a possible D gene (6 bases). The germline gives CDR1 MNHEY, CDR2 SMNVEV (reference sequence). V lost 6 bases and J 4 bases, leaving 9 bases between the germline ends. CDR3 size: 12 residues. The chain's CDR3 is CASRGHPYGYTF. As DNA, the CDR3 is TGTGCCAGCAGGGGACACCCCTATGGCTACACCTTC.

J is TRBJ2-5 and V is TRBV5-4; TRBD1 matches 7 bases. In germline, CDR1 is SGHNT, CDR2 YYREEE (reference sequence). This CDR3 spans 14 amino acids. Trimming cost V 4 bases and J 5 bases; bases outside gene matches: 8. Here the CDR3 DNA reads TGTGCCAGCAGCAAAGAAGGGGGCTCGGAGACCCAGTACTTC. Translating it yields CASSKEGGSETQYF. Complete variable domain (other parts from reference TRBV5-4 and TRBJ2-5): ETGVTQSPTHLIKTRGQQVTLRCSSQSGHNTVSWYQQALGQGPQFIFQYYREEENGRGNFPPRFSGLQFPNYSSELNVNALELDDSALYLCASSKEGGSETQYFGPGTRLLVL.

This clone was seen once. This rearrangement joins TRBV5-4 to TRBJ1-2; weak D call: TRBD1 (5 bases). CDR3 length: 15 residues. Trimming took 4 bases from V and 3 from J, leaving 16 bases between them. The germline V gene encodes CDR1 SGHNT and CDR2 YYREEE (reference sequence). This CDR3 reads CASSHMRDGHYGYTF. The DNA of the CDR3 is TGTGCCAGCAGCCATATGCGGGACGGACACTATGGCTACACCTTC. The whole variable domain, filled in from reference TRBV5-4 and TRBJ1-2, reads ETGVTQSPTHLIKTRGQQVTLRCSSQSGHNTVSWYQQALGQGPQFIFQYYREEENGRGNFPPRFSGLQFPNYSSELNVNALELDDSALYLCASSHMRDGHYGYTFGSGTRLTVV.

This clone occurred once. The chain employs TRBV7-9 and TRBJ2-7; D gene uncertain. Germline V gene data show CDR1 as SEHNR and CDR2 as FQNEAQ (reference sequence). V lost 4 bases and J 3 bases, leaving 16 bases between the germline ends. The CDR3 sequence is 15 residues long. Here the CDR3 reads CASSSHPGLFYEQYF. The CDR3 bases are TGTGCCAGCAGCTCTCATCCAGGCCTCTTCTACGAGCAGTACTTC.

The chain has TRBV9 and TRBJ2-1; 10 positions match TRBD2. CDR3 length equals 17 residues. Germline trimming cut 3 bases from V and 7 bases from J; bases unmatched to any gene: 13. Germline CDR1 reads SGDLS; CDR2 reads YYNGEE. The CDR3 DNA reads TGTGCCAGCAGCGCCATTACGGTAGCGGGGGGATCAAATGAGCAGTTCTTC. Translation: CASSAITVAGGSNEQFF.

This chain connects TRBV5-1 to TRBJ2-1; the D gene is possibly TRBD1 (6 bases). Trimming removed 1 base from V and 4 bases from J, with 15 bases in between. The CDR3 loop spans 16 amino acids. The V gene's germline CDR1 is SGHRS and CDR2 YFSETQ. The CDR3 loop reads CASSLWGQSRYNEQFF. CDR3 coding DNA: TGCGCCAGCAGCTTGTGGGGGCAAAGTCGGTACAATGAGCAGTTCTTC.

The chain has TRBV5-1 and TRBJ2-3; 14 bases are a match to TRBD2. Germline CDR1 and CDR2: SGHRS and YFSETQ. CDR3 length equals 18 residues. J was trimmed by 0 bases and V by 4 bases; bases with no gene match: 7. The chain's CDR3 is CASSAGTSGGPSTDTQYF. CDR3 nucleotide sequence: TGCGCCAGCAGCGCCGGGACTAGCGGGGGACCTAGCACAGATACGCAGTATTTT.

Points on this clone: Mismatch with germline at one junction end may stem from a read error. This rearrangement joins TRBV12-5 to TRBJ1-2, with 11 positions matching TRBD1. From germline, CDR1 is LGHNT and CDR2 FRNRAP. CDR3 length equals 12 residues. The DNA of the CDR3 is TGTGCTAGTGGTTTAGGACAGGGGGCGTTAAGCTTC. Translation gives CASGLGQGALSF. Filled out from reference TRBV12-5 and TRBJ1-2, the complete variable domain reads DARVTQTPRHKVTEMGQEVTMRCQPILGHNTVFWYRQTMMQGLELLAYFRNRAPLDDSGMPKDRFSAEMPDATLATLKIQPSEPRDSAVYFCASGLGQGALSFGSGTRLTVV.

V is TRBV7-9 and J is TRBJ2-3; D remains unclear. Germline-derived CDR1 and CDR2 are SEHNR and FQNEAQ (reference sequence). The ends were cut back, 3 bases at V and 0 bases at J, with 10 bases in the middle. This CDR3 comprises 15 residues. This CDR3 reads CASSFWVPSTDTQYF. The CDR3 coding sequence is TGTGCCAGCAGCTTTTGGGTGCCGAGCACAGATACGCAGTATTTT.

CDR3 in DNA: TGTGCCACCCGGGGACTAGCGGAGCTAGATACGCAGTATTTT. Its translation: CATRGLAELDTQYF. V usage is TRBV19 and J usage is TRBJ2-3, with 11 bases that match TRBD2. V shed 10 bases, J shed 5 bases, and the junction held 8 bases outside the gene matches. This CDR3 contains 14 residues. Germline CDR1 is LNHDA and CDR2 is SQIVND (reference sequence).

This chain connects TRBV2 to TRBJ1-2, with D unclear. In germline, CDR1 is SNHLY, CDR2 FYNNEI. Trimming left V 0 bases short and J 3 bases short, with 8 bases between. The CDR3 contains 14 residues. The CDR3 sequence is CASSEAAGHYGYTF. The DNA for the CDR3 is TGTGCCAGCAGTGAAGCGGCAGGCCACTATGGCTACACCTTC.

V is TRBV7-9 and J is TRBJ1-1, with 7 bases identical to TRBD1. CDR1 SEHNR and CDR2 FQNEAQ come from the germline V gene (reference sequence). CDR3 length: 12 residues. V was pared by 5 bases and J by 8 bases, with 5 bases of the junction left unmatched. The CDR3 loop reads CASSQGGTEAFF. CDR3 nucleotide sequence: TGTGCCAGCAGCCAGGGGGGGACGGAAGCTTTCTTT.

V is TRBV11-2 and J is TRBJ2-2; a possible D gene is TRBD2 (5 bases). The CDR3 is 17 amino acids. CDR1 is SGHAT and CDR2 is FQNNGV in the germline V gene. The germline V and J ends were trimmed by 6 bases and 0 bases, with 17 bases remaining between them. The CDR3 sequence is CASRWGVGLSNTGELFF. For the CDR3, the DNA is TGTGCCAGCAGATGGGGAGTTGGGCTTTCGAACACCGGGGAGCTGTTTTTT.

The V call is TRBV4-1, the J call TRBJ2-7, with 9 bases fitting TRBD1. This CDR3 comprises 15 residues. From germline, CDR1 is MGHRA and CDR2 YSYEKL. V was pared by 0 bases and J by 4 bases, with 4 bases of the junction left unmatched. The CDR3 sequence: CASSQDAGQGYEQYF. In nucleotides, the CDR3 is TGCGCCAGCAGCCAAGACGCGGGACAGGGATACGAGCAGTACTTC.

This chain links TRBV5-1 with TRBJ2-3, with 12 bases aligning to TRBD2. The CDR3 is 17 amino acids. CDR1 is SGHRS and CDR2 is YFSETQ in the germline V gene. V shed 2 bases and J 1 base; nucleotides not matched to a gene: 5. The CDR3 sequence is CASSFSGLAGRTDTQYF. The CDR3 DNA reads TGCGCCAGCAGCTTCTCCGGACTAGCGGGGCGCACAGATACGCAGTATTTT.

The chain is built from TRBV30 and TRBJ2-7, with D possibly being TRBD2 (6 bases). Germline-derived CDR1 and CDR2 are GTSNPN and SVGIG (reference sequence). The CDR3 consists of 13 residues. Trimming removed 5 bases from V and 2 bases from J, with 13 bases in between. The CDR3 region is CAWEGSGTYEQYF. Here the CDR3 DNA reads TGTGCCTGGGAAGGTAGCGGAACCTACGAGCAGTACTTC. Looking up the rest from reference TRBV30 and TRBJ2-7 gives the full variable domain: SQTIHQWPATLVQPVGSPLSLECTVEGTSNPNLYWYRQAAGRGLQLLFYSVGIGQISSEVPQNLSASRPQDRQFILSSKKLLLSDSGFYLCAWEGSGTYEQYFGPGTRLTVT.

The chain carries TRBV11-3 and TRBJ2-4, with TRBD1 identical over 8 bases. There are 18 residues in the CDR3. V gave up 5 bases and J gave up 4 bases; unmatched junction bases: 16. Looked up from germline, CDR1 is SGHNT and CDR2 is YENEEA. The CDR3: CASSETPEDRAPKNIQYF. The CDR3 DNA reads as TGTGCCAGCAGCGAAACACCGGAGGACAGGGCACCGAAAAACATTCAGTACTTC. Full variable domain (remainder filled in from reference TRBV11-3 and TRBJ2-4): EAGVVQSPRYKIIEKKQPVAFWCNPISGHNTLYWYLQNLGQGPELLIRYENEEAVDDSQLPKDRFSAERLKGVDSTLKIQPAELGDSAVYLCASSETPEDRAPKNIQYFGAGTRLSVL.

The gene calls are TRBV27 and TRBJ2-7, with D perhaps TRBD2 (6 bases). Trimming took 6 bases from V and 5 from J, leaving 17 bases between them. The V gene's germline CDR1 is MNHEY and CDR2 SMNVEV (reference sequence). CDR3 length equals 14 residues. The CDR3 region has the DNA TGTGCCAGCAGGAGGGAGGCGGGCAGTGACGAGCAGTACTTC. Residues: CASRREAGSDEQYF.

This clone is a singleton in its sample. The V call is TRBV11-2, the J call TRBJ2-5; no clear D gene. Trimming removed 5 bases at V and 3 bases at J, with 10 bases between. Germline CDR1 and CDR2: SGHAT and FQNNGV. This CDR3 is built from 13 residues. Written as DNA, the CDR3 is TGTGCCAGCAGCAGGACCCAAAAAGAGACCCAGTACTTC. It encodes CASSRTQKETQYF.

V and J are TRBV11-2 and TRBJ1-3; the D is unclear. The germline V gene encodes CDR1 SGHAT and CDR2 FQNNGV. The CDR3 is 16 amino acids. V was clipped by 5 bases and J by 1 base, with 15 bases between them. CDR3 in DNA: TGTGCCAGCAGCAGAGGACCCCCGGGGTCTGGAAACACCATATATTTT. Protein product: CASSRGPPGSGNTIYF.

The rearrangement links TRBV11-2 to TRBJ2-7, with D tentatively TRBD1 (6 bases). Trimming removed 5 bases at V and 3 bases at J, with 8 bases between. Germline V gene sequence: CDR1 SGHAT, CDR2 FQNNGV. The CDR3 covers 12 residues. Here the CDR3 DNA reads TGTGCCAGCAGCCTGGACAGCTACGAGCAGTACTTC. This encodes CASSLDSYEQYF.

The chain combines TRBV7-6 with TRBJ2-1; D tentatively fits TRBD1 or TRBD2 (6 bases each). Germline V gene sequence: CDR1 SGHVS, CDR2 FNYEAQ. V was cut by 5 bases and J by 8 bases, with 10 bases left in between. This CDR3 spans 12 amino acids. CDR3 DNA sequence: TGTGCCAGCAGCCTGGGGGGCGATGAGCAGTTCTTC. Its translation is CASSLGGDEQFF.

The V and J genes are TRBV10-1 and TRBJ1-3; D is ambiguous. The CDR3 is 14 amino acids. The V and J ends lost 4 bases and 2 bases respectively, with 9 bases between them. Looked up from germline, CDR1 is WNHNN and CDR2 is SYGVQD (reference sequence). In DNA form, the CDR3 reads TGCGCCAGCAGTGGCACAGCAACTGGAAACACCATATATTTT. It yields the protein CASSGTATGNTIYF.